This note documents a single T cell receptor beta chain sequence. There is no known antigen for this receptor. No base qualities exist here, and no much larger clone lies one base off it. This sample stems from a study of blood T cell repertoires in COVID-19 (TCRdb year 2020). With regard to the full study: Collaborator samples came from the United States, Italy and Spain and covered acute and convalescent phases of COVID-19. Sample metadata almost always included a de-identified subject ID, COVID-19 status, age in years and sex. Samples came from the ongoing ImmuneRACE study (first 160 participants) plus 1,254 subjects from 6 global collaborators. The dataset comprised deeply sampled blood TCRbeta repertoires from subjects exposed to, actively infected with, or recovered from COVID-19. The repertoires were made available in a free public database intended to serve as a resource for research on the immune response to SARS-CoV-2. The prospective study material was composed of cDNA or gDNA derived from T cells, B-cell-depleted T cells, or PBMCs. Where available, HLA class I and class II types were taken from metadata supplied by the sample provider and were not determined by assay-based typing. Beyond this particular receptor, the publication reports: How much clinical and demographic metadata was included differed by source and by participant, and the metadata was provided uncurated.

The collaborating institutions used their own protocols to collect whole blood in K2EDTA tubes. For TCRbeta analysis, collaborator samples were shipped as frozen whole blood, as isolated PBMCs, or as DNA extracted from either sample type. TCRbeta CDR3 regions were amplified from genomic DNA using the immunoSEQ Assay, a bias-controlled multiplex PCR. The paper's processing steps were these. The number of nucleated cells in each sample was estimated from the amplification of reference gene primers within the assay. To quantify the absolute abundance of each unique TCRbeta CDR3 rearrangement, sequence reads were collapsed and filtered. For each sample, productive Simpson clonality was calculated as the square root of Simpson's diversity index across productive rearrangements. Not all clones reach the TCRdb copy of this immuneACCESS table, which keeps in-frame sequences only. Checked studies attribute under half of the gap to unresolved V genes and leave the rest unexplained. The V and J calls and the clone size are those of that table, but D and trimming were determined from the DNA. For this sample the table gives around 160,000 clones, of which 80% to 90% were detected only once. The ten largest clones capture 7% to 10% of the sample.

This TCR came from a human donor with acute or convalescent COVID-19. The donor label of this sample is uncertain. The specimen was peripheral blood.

This receptor has the CDR3 CASSPRTSPLTGELFF. The DNA reads as follows: TGTGCCAGCAGCCCCCGCACTAGCCCCCTTACCGGGGAGCTGTTTTTT. This chain joins TRBV9 to TRBJ2-2; tentative D gene TRBD2, with 6 bases matching. From a lookup of the germline V gene, CDR1 and CDR2 are SGDLS and YYNGEE. V and J lose 4 bases and 5 bases, and a span of 18 bases separates them. The CDR3 runs 16 residues from the cysteine to the phenylalanine. The retained sequence is limited to the CDR3, 48 bases, with the frame set at the first base.